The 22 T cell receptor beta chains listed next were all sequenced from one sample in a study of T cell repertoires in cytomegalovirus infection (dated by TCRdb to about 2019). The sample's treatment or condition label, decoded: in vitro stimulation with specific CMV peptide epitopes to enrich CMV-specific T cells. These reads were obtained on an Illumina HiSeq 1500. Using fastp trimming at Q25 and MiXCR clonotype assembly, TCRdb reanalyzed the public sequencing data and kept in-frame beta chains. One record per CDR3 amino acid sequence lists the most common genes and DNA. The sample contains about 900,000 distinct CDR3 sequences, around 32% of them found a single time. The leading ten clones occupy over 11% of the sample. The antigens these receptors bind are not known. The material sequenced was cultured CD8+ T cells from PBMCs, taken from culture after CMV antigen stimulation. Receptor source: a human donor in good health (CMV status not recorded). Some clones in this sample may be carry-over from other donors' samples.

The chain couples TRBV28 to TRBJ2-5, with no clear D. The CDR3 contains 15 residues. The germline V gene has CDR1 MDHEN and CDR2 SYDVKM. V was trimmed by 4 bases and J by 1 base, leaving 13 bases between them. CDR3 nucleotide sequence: TGTGCCAGCAGTTCCCTGGACCTCCTCCAAGAGACCCAGTACTTC. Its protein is CASSSLDLLQETQYF.

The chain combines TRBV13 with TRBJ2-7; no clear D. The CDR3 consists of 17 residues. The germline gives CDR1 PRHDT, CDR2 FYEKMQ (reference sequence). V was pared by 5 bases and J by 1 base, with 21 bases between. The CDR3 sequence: CASSGPGPGFPSYEQYV. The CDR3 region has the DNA TGTGCCAGCAGCGGCCCGGGTCCTGGATTCCCTTCCTACGAGCAGTACGTC.

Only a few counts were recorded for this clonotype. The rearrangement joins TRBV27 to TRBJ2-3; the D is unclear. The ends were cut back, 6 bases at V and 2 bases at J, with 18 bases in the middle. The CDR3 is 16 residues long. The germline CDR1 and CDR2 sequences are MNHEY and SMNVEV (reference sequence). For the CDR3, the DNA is TGTGCCAGCAGGCCGGGCGGATTCAGTCACACAGATACGCAGTATTTT. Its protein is CASRPGGFSHTDTQYF.

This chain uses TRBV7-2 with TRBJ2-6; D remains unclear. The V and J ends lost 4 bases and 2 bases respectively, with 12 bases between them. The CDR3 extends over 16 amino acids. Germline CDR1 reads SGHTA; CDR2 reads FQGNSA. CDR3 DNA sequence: TGTGCCAGCAGCTCGCCCGACATAACTGGGGCCAACGTCCTGACTTTC. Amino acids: CASSSPDITGANVLTF. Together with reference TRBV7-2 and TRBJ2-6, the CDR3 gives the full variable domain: GAGVSQSPSNKVTEKGKDVELRCDPISGHTALYWYRQSLGQGLEFLIYFQGNSAPDKSGLPSDRFSAERTGGSVSTLTIQRTQQEDSAVYLCASSSPDITGANVLTFGAGSRLTVL.

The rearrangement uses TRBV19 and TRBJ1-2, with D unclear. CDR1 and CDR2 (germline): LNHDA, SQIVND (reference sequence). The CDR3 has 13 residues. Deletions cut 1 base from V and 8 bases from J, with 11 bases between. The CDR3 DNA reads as TGTGCCAGTAGTATAGCCGCGACTCGGGGCTACACCTTC. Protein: CASSIAATRGYTF.

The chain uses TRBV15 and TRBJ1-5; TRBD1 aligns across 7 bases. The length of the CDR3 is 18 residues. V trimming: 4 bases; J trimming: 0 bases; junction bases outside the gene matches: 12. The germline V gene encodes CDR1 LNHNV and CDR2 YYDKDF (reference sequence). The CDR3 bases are TGTGCCACCAGCACCCTCGGGACAGATGTTTATAGCAATCAGCCCCAGCATTTT. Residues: CATSTLGTDVYSNQPQHF.

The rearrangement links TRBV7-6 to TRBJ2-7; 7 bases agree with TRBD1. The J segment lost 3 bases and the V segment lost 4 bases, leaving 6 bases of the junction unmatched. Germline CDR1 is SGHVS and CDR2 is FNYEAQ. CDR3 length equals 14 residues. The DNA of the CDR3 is TGTGCCAGCAGCTCCCGGGACAGACACTACGAGCAGTACTTC. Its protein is CASSSRDRHYEQYF.

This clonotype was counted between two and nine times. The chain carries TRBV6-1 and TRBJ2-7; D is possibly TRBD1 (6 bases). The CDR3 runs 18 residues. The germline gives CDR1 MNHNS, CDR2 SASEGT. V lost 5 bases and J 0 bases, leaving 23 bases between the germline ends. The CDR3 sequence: CASSRWAYREGSSYEQYV. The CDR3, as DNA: TGTGCCAGCAGTCGCTGGGCCTACAGGGAAGGAAGCTCCTACGAGCAGTACGTC.

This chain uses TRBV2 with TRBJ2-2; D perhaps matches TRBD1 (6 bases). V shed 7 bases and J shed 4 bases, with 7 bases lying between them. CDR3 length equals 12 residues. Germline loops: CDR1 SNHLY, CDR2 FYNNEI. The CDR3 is CASKGGTGELFF. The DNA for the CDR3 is TGTGCCAGCAAAGGGGGCACCGGGGAGCTGTTTTTT.

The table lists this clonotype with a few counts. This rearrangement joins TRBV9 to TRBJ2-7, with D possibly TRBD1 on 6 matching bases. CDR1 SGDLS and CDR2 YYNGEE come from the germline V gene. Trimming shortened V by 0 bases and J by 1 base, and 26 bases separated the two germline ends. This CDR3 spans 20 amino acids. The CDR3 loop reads CASSVEQRDRPSAASYEQYV. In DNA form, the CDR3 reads TGTGCCAGCAGCGTAGAGCAGAGAGACAGGCCAAGCGCAGCATCCTACGAGCAGTACGTC.

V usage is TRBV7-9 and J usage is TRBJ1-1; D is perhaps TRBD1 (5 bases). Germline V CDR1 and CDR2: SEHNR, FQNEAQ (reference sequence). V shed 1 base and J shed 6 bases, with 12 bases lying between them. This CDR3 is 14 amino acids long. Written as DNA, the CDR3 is TGTGCCAGCAGCTTAGGATCGATGGGGGCTGAAGCTTTCTTT. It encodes CASSLGSMGAEAFF.

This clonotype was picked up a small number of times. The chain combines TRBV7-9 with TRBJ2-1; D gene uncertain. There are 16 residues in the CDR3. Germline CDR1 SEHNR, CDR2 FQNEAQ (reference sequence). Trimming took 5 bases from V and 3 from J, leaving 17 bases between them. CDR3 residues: CASSPRIPGIYNEQFF. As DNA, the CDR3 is TGTGCCAGCAGCCCCCGTATCCCTGGGATCTACAATGAGCAGTTCTTC.

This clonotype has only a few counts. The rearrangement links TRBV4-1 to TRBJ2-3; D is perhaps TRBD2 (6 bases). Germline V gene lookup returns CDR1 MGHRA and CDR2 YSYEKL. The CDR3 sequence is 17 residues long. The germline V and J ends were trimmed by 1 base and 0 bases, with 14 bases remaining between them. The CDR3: CASSQGGVRGSTDTQYF. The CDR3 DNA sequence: TGCGCCAGCAGCCAAGGGGGGGTCCGGGGAAGCACAGATACGCAGTATTTT.

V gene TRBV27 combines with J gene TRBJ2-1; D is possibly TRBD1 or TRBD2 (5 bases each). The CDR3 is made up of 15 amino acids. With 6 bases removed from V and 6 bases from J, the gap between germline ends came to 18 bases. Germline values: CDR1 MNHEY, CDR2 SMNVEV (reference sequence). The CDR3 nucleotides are TGTGCCAGCAGGCACCCCGGGGACGGCGTCAATGAGCAGTTCTTC. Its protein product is CASRHPGDGVNEQFF.

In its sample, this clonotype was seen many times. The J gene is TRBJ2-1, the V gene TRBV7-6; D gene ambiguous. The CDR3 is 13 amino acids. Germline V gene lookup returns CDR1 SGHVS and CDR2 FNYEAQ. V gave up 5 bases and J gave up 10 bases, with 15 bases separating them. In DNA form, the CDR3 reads TGTGCCAGCAGCCGGAGACGCGGTGGGGAGCAGTTCTTC. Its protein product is CASSRRRGGEQFF.

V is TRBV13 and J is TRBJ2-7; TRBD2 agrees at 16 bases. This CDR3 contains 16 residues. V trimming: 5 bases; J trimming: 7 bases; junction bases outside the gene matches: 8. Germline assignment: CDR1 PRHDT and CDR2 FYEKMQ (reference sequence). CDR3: CASSIGTSGGALEQYV. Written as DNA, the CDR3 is TGTGCCAGCAGCATCGGGACTAGCGGGGGGGCCCTGGAGCAGTACGTC.

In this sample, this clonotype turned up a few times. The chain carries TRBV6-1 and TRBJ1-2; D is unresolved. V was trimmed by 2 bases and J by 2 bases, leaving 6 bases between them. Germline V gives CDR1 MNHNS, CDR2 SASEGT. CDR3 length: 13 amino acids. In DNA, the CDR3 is TGTGCCAGCAGTGAATGGAAAAACTATGGCTACACCTTC. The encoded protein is CASSEWKNYGYTF.

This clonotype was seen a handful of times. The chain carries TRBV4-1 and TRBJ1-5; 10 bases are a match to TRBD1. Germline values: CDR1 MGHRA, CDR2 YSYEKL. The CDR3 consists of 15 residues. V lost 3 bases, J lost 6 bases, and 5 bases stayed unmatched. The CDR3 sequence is CASSQDRGEAQPQHF. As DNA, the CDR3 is TGCGCCAGCAGCCAGGACAGGGGGGAAGCTCAGCCCCAGCATTTT.

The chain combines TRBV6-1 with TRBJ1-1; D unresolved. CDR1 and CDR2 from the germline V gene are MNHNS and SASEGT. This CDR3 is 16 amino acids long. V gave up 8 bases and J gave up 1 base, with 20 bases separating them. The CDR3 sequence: CASPPRALGWNTEAFF. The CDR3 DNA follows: TGTGCCAGCCCTCCCAGAGCCCTCGGCTGGAACACTGAAGCTTTCTTT.

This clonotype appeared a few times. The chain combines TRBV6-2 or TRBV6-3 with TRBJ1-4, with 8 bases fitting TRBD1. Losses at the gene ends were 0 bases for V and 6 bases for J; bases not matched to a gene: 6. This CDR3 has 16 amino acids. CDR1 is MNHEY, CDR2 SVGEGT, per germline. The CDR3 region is CASSYSPGQAYEKLFF. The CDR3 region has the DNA TGTGCCAGCAGTTACTCGCCGGGACAGGCATATGAAAAACTGTTTTTT.

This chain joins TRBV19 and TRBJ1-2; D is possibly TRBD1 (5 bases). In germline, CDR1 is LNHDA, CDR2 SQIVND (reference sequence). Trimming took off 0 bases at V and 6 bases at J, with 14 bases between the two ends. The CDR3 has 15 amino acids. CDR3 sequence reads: CASSIDGGAIDGYTF. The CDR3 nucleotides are TGTGCCAGTAGTATAGACGGAGGGGCGATCGATGGCTACACCTTC.

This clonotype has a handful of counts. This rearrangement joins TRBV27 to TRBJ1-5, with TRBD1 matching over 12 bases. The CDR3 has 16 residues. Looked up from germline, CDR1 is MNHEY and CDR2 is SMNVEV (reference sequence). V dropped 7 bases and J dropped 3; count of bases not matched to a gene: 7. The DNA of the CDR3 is TGTGCCAGCACCGGGACAGGGGGCAATATCAATCAGCCCCAGCATTTT. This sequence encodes CASTGTGGNINQPQHF.